The 16 T cell receptor beta chains reported below all come from one sample, sequenced in a study of blood T cell repertoires in COVID-19. Sequencing was performed with immunoSEQ multiplex PCR; in TCRdb, only in-frame clones are kept and a portion is missing. The sample contains roughly 80,000 clones, around 80% of which appear only once. The specimen was peripheral blood. Source of these receptors: a human donor in a cohort sampled during active COVID-19.

The CDR3 DNA reads TGTGCCAGCACCCCCCGGCTAGCCCTTTACAATGAGCAGTTCTTC. Protein: CASTPRLALYNEQFF. The chain links TRBV28 to TRBJ2-1, with a tentative D call TRBD2 (5 bases). Between the trimmed V and J ends, which lost 7 bases and 4 bases, there was a span of 17 bases. This CDR3 has 15 amino acids. CDR1 and CDR2 from the germline V gene are MDHEN and SYDVKM. Using reference TRBV28 and TRBJ2-1 for the parts outside the CDR3, the full variable domain is DVKVTQSSRYLVKRTGEKVFLECVQDMDHENMFWYRQDPGLGLRLIYFSYDVKMKEKGDIPEGYSVSREKKERFSLILESASTNQTSMYLCASTPRLALYNEQFFGPGTRLTVL.

Comment on this clone: The junction differs from germline at one of its ends, possibly a read error. The chain combines TRBV19 with TRBJ2-3; TRBD1 might be the D (5 bases). CDR3 length: 13 amino acids. The germline V gene encodes CDR1 LNHDA and CDR2 SQIVND (reference sequence). The CDR3 loop reads CATSGQSTDTQYF. CDR3 bases: TGTGCCACTAGTGGACAAAGCACAGATACGCAGTATTTT.

The CDR3 nucleotides read TGTGCCAGCAGCTCTTACAGGGACACCTACGAGCAGTACTTC. It encodes CASSSYRDTYEQYF. J is TRBJ2-7 and V is TRBV7-8; tentative D call: TRBD1 (6 bases). V lost 4 bases to trimming and J lost 2 bases, with 12 bases between them. The CDR3 is made up of 14 amino acids. Germline assignment: CDR1 SGHVS and CDR2 FQNEAQ. The variable domain in full, with the rest retrieved from reference TRBV7-8 and TRBJ2-7, is GAGVSQSPRYKVAKRGQDVALRCDPISGHVSLFWYQQALGQGPEFLTYFQNEAQLDKSGLPSDRFFAERPEGSVSTLKIQRTQQEDSAVYLCASSSYRDTYEQYFGPGTRLTVT.

This rearrangement joins TRBV5-6 to TRBJ2-7, with 11 bases lining up with TRBD1. This CDR3 is built from 15 residues. Germline assignment: CDR1 SGHDT and CDR2 YYEEEE. The ends lost 4 bases at V and 4 bases at J; junction bases unmatched: 7. The CDR3: CASSRMGQGVYEQYF. The CDR3 bases are TGTGCCAGCAGCCGAATGGGACAGGGGGTGTACGAGCAGTACTTC.

The chain recombines TRBV28 with TRBJ2-7; 9 nucleotides line up with TRBD1. J lost 6 bases, V lost 6 bases, and 6 bases had no gene match. This CDR3 contains 13 residues. The germline V gene has CDR1 MDHEN and CDR2 SYDVKM. CDR3 in amino acids: CASRRTGGTEQYF. In DNA form, the CDR3 reads TGTGCCAGCAGGCGTACAGGGGGCACCGAGCAGTACTTC. Full variable domain (rest looked up from reference TRBV28 and TRBJ2-7): DVKVTQSSRYLVKRTGEKVFLECVQDMDHENMFWYRQDPGLGLRLIYFSYDVKMKEKGDIPEGYSVSREKKERFSLILESASTNQTSMYLCASRRTGGTEQYFGPGTRLTVT.

V gene TRBV7-8 combines with J gene TRBJ2-7, with 7 bases fitting TRBD1. Trimming at V came to 5 bases and at J to 4 bases, leaving 2 bases not matched to a gene. The germline gives CDR1 SGHVS, CDR2 FQNEAQ. The CDR3 loop spans 12 amino acids. CDR3 bases: TGTGCCAGCAGCCCCAGGGGGTACGAGCAGTACTTC. The encoded protein is CASSPRGYEQYF.

The chain is built from TRBV18 and TRBJ2-2; D remains ambiguous. Trimming removed 4 bases at V and 7 bases at J, with 7 bases between. Germline V gene lookup returns CDR1 KGHSH and CDR2 LQKENI. There are 12 residues in the CDR3. The CDR3 protein is CASSLSFGELFF. The CDR3 DNA sequence: TGTGCCAGCTCACTATCGTTCGGGGAGCTGTTTTTT.

The J gene is TRBJ1-5, the V gene TRBV15; possible D gene TRBD1, 5 bases. CDR1 LNHNV and CDR2 YYDKDF come from the germline V gene (reference sequence). The CDR3 has 17 amino acids. V shed 0 bases and J shed 2 bases, with 14 bases lying between them. Written as DNA, the CDR3 is TGTGCCACCAGCAGAGATTTAAGAACGGGGGGCAATCAGCCCCAGCATTTT. This sequence encodes CATSRDLRTGGNQPQHF.

V gene TRBV9 combines with J gene TRBJ1-5; maybe TRBD1 (6 bases). The CDR3 is made up of 16 amino acids. Per germline, CDR1 SGDLS and CDR2 YYNGEE. Between the trimmed V and J ends, which lost 4 bases and 2 bases, there was a span of 16 bases. The CDR3 loop is CASSSGGWGGNQPQHF. As DNA, the CDR3 is TGTGCCAGCAGCTCTGGGGGCTGGGGAGGCAATCAGCCCCAGCATTTT.

The V gene is TRBV15, the J gene TRBJ2-5; 7 nucleotides line up with TRBD2. The CDR3 runs to 15 residues. Unmatched junction bases numbered 2, after V lost 0 bases and J lost 1 base. Germline V gives CDR1 LNHNV, CDR2 YYDKDF (reference sequence). CDR3 residues: CATSRDPGGQETQYF. Written as DNA, the CDR3 is TGTGCCACCAGCAGAGATCCGGGAGGCCAAGAGACCCAGTACTTC.

The chain combines TRBV9 with TRBJ2-1, with 7 bases that match TRBD2. With 2 bases clipped from V and 6 bases from J, the junction kept 5 bases outside the gene matches. Germline CDR1 is SGDLS and CDR2 is YYNGEE. The length of the CDR3 is 14 residues. The DNA of the CDR3 is TGTGCCAGCAGCGTTCGAGCGGGGAGCAATGAGCAGTTCTTC. As protein: CASSVRAGSNEQFF.

This sequence joins TRBV5-1 and TRBJ2-1; 14 bases map to TRBD2. CDR3 size: 16 residues. Losses at the gene ends were 2 bases for V and 5 bases for J; bases not matched to a gene: 3. Germline V gene sequence: CDR1 SGHRS, CDR2 YFSETQ. CDR3 loop: CASSLRTSGGNNEQFF. The CDR3 DNA follows: TGCGCCAGCAGCTTACGGACTAGCGGGGGGAACAATGAGCAGTTCTTC. Full variable domain (rest looked up from reference TRBV5-1 and TRBJ2-1): KAGVTQTPRYLIKTRGQQVTLSCSPISGHRSVSWYQQTPGQGLQFLFEYFSETQRNKGNFPGRFSGRQFSNSRSEMNVSTLELGDSALYLCASSLRTSGGNNEQFFGPGTRLTVL.

The chain is built from TRBV3-1 (or the pseudogene TRBV3-2) and TRBJ2-7, with a tentative D call TRBD1 (5 bases). This CDR3 comprises 14 residues. Germline assignment: CDR1 LGHDT and CDR2 YNNKEL (reference sequence). The germline V and J ends were trimmed by 0 bases and 6 bases, with 12 bases remaining between them. CDR3 region: CASSQDVKGAEQYF. The CDR3 DNA reads as TGTGCCAGCAGCCAAGATGTCAAAGGGGCCGAGCAGTACTTC.

This clone has only one observation. This chain joins TRBV5-1 and TRBJ1-5, with 7 bases fitting TRBD1. Germline V gene sequence: CDR1 SGHRS, CDR2 YFSETQ. J lost 4 bases, V lost 4 bases, and 2 bases had no gene match. This CDR3 is built from 13 residues. The CDR3 spells CASSEDRNQPQHF. In DNA form, the CDR3 reads TGCGCCAGCAGCGAGGACAGGAATCAGCCCCAGCATTTT.

The V gene is TRBV6-5, the J gene TRBJ2-2, with TRBD2 as a possible D gene (6 bases). V was cut by 2 bases and J by 7 bases, with 8 bases left in between. The CDR3 consists of 13 residues. CDR1 and CDR2 (germline): MNHEY, SVGAGI. The CDR3 DNA is TGTGCCAGCAGTTACGAAGCGGGCGGGGAGCTGTTTTTT. Translation gives CASSYEAGGELFF.

The rearrangement joins TRBV6-1 to TRBJ2-7; D is possibly TRBD1 (5 bases). Between the trimmed V and J ends, which lost 0 bases and 4 bases, there was a span of 22 bases. Germline loops: CDR1 MNHNS, CDR2 SASEGT. The CDR3 covers 18 residues. The CDR3 nucleotides are TGTGCCAGCAGTGAAGCGCTTGCAATAGGGGTAGGGATATACGAGCAGTACTTC. Its protein is CASSEALAIGVGIYEQYF.